Listed below are T cell receptor beta chains from one sample, sequenced in a study of shared clonotypes between healthy human individuals. Profiled with immunoSEQ multiplex PCR; TCRdb holds only in-frame clones, not every one. Among about 2.1 million clones listed, 85% to 95% were seen once. The sample was naive CD8+ T cells from PBMCs. These receptors were taken from a man aged 18-30 years in good health. Some clones in this sample may be carry-over from other donors' samples. Both conserved end residues are trimmed from each CDR3. The D gene is left open where the match is weak.

>TRBJ2-7|NA|TRBV27
ASSPGASREQY
>TRBJ2-1|TRBD2|TRBV19
ASSIGGGTSYNEQF
>TRBJ1-1|NA|TRBV6-5
ASSHGPNTEAF
>TRBJ2-2|NA|TRBV9
ASSLSQDRRAGELF
>TRBJ2-2|TRBD2|TRBV11-3
ASSPYLGLAENTGELF
>TRBJ1-4|NA|TRBV9
ASSIDPDQLF
>TRBJ2-1|TRBD2|TRBV28
ASNFQGLAGNNEQF
>TRBJ2-3|NA|TRBV7-6
ASSLRTAGTDTQY
>TRBJ2-5|NA|TRBV29-1
SVELRERGAQETQY
>TRBJ1-2|NA|TRBV28
ASSATGSNYGYT
>TRBJ2-2|NA|TRBV6-5
ASSYSSENTGELF
>TRBJ1-5|NA|TRBV28
ASSSWGTNQPQH
>TRBJ2-7|NA|TRBV6-1
ASSEKVYSSYEQY
>TRBJ2-2|NA|TRBV18
ASSPFGKQGELF
>TRBJ2-7|TRBD2|TRBV6-5
ASSYARTSGSEQY
>TRBJ2-7|NA|TRBV28
ASSEYRTPYEQY
>TRBJ2-7|NA|TRBV6-6
ASSYSLGYEQY
>TRBJ2-1|TRBD2|TRBV27
ASSYGTSREEQF
>TRBJ1-3|NA|TRBV7-9
ASSGRDSGNTIY
>TRBJ1-3|NA|TRBV9
ASSVVESSSGNTIY
>TRBJ2-1|TRBD2|TRBV5-6
ASHEGLAGGPVYNEQF
>TRBJ2-1|TRBD2|TRBV6-4
ASSGAAGVGEQF
>TRBJ2-1|TRBD2|TRBV28
ASSKSTSLLDEQF
>TRBJ1-4|NA|TRBV27
ASSFGRGYEKLF
>TRBJ2-1|NA|TRBV27
ASSLYGRVAYNEQF
>TRBJ2-1|NA|TRBV29-1
SVGQAYNEQF
>TRBJ2-2|NA|TRBV7-9
ASSLGGRRGTGELF
>TRBJ2-2|NA|TRBV19
ASSIPPYKGGGELF
>TRBJ2-7|TRBD2|TRBV30
AWGLGSGIYEQY
>TRBJ1-1|NA|TRBV6-5
ASSYEQRGTEAF
>TRBJ1-1|NA|TRBV7-8
ASSLTNTEAF